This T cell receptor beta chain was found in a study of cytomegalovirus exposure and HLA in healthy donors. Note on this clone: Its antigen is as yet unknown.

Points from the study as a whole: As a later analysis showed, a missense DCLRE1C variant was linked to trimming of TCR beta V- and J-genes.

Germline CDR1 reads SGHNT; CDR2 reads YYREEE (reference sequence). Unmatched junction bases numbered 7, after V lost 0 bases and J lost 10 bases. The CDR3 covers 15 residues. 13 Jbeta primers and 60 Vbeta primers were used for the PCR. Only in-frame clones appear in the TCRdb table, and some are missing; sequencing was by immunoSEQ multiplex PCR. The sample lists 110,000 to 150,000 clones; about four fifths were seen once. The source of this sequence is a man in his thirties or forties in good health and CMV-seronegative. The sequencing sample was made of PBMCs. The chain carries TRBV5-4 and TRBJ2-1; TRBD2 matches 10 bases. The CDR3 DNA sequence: TGTGCCAGCAGCTTGGAGAGCGGGGGGGCAGGCGAGCAGTTCTTC. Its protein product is CASSLESGGAGEQFF.